Below, one TCR beta chain is given with its context. CDR3 length equals 11 residues. V dropped 11 bases and J dropped 6; count of bases not matched to a gene: 6. This entry belongs to a study of control samples from healthy donors and cancer patients. Here immunoSEQ multiplex PCR was the method, and the copy in TCRdb shows in-frame clones only, minus some. Of about 150,000 clones listed, about 91% are singletons. The V call is TRBV12-3 or TRBV12-4, the J call TRBJ1-2; 7 bases are a match to TRBD1. Sequenced sample: blood. The origin of this receptor is a man younger than 40 in good health. The DNA for the CDR3 is TGTGCCTTACAGGGGTTGAATGGCTACACCTTC. As protein: CALQGLNGYTF.